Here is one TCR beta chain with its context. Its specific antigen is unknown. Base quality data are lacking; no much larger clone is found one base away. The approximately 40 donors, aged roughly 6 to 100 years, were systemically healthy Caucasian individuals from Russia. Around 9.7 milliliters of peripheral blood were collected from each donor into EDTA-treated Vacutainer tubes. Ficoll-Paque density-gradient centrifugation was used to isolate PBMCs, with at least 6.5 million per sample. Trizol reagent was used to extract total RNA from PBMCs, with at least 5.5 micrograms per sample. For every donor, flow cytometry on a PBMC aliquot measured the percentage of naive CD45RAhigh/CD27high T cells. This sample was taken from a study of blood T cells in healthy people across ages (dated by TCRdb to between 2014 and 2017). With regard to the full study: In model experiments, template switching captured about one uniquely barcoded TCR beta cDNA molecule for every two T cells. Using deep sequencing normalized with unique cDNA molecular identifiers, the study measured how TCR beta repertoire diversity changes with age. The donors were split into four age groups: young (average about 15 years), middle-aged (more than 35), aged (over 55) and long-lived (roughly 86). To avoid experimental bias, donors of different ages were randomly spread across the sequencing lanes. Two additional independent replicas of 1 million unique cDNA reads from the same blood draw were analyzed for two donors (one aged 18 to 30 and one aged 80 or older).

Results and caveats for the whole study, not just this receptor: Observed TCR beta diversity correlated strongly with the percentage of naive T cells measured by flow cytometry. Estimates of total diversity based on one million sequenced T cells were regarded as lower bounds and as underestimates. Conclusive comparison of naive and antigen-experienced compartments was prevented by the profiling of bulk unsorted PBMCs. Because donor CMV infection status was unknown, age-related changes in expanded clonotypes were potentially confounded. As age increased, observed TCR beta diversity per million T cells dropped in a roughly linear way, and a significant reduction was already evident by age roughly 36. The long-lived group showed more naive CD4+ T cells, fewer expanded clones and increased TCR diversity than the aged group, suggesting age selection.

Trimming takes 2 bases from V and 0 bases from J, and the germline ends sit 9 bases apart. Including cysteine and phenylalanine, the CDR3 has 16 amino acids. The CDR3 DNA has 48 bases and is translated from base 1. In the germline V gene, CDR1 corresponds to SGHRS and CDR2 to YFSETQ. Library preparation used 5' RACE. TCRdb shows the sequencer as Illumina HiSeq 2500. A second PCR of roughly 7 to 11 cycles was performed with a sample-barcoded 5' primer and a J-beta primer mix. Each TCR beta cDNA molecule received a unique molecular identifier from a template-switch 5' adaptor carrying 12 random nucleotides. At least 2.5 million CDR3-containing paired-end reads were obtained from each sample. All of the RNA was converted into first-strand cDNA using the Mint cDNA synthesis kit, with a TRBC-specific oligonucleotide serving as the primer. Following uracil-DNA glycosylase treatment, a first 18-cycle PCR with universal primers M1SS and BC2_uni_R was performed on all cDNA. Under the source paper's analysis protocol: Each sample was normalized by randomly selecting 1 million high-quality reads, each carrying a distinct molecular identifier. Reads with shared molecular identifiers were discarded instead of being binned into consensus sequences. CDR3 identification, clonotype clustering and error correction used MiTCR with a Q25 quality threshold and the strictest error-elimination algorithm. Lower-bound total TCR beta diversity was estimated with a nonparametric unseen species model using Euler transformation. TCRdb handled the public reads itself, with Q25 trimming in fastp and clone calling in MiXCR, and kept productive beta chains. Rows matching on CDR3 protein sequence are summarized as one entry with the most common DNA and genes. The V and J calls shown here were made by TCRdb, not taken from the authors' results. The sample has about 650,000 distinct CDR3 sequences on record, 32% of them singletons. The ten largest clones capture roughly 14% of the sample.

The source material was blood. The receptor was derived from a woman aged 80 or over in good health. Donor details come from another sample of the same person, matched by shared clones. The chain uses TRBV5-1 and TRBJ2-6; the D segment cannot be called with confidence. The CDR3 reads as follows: CASSLRAGSGANVLTF. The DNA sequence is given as TGCGCCAGCAGCTTAAGGGCCGGCTCTGGGGCCAACGTCCTGACTTTC.